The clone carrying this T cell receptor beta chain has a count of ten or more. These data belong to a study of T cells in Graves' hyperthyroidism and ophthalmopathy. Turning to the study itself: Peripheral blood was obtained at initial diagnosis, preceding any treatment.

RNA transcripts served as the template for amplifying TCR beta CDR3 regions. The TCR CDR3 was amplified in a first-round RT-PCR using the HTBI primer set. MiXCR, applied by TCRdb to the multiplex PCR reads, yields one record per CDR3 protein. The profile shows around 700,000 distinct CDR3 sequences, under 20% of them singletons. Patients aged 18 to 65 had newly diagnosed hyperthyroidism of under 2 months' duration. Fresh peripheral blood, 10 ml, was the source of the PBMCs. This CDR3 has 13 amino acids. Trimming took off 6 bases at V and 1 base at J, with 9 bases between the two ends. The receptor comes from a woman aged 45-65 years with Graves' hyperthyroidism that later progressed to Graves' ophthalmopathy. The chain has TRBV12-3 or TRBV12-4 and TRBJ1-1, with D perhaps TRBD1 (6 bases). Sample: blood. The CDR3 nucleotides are TGTGCCAGCAGACCAGGGGAGAACACTGAAGCTTTCTTT. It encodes CASRPGENTEAFF.